This T cell receptor beta chain was obtained from a study of identical twins. Study-wide findings and caveats: Abundant cord blood beta clonotypes carried fewer insertions; memory repertoires showed none.

The germline gives CDR1 MNHNS, CDR2 SASEGT. The CDR3 consists of 17 residues. Trimming cost V 6 bases and J 6 bases; bases outside gene matches: 14. In this sample, this clonotype turned up a few times. The antigen is not known. TCRdb re-derived calls from the 5' RACE reads in MiXCR, one entry per CDR3 protein. The profile covers hundreds of thousands of distinct CDR3 sequences, with less than 8% appearing a single time and less than 2% taken by the ten largest. Another study also made use of these data, one on yellow fever vaccine responses in identical twins.

The sequence derives from a woman younger than 30 in good health. The sequencing sample was made of memory (CD45RO+) T cells sorted from blood. The chain is built from TRBV6-1 and TRBJ2-1, with 10 nucleotides matching TRBD1. The CDR3 nucleotides are TGTGCCAGCAGCAGCCCGACCGGGACAGGGGCGACCAATGAGCAGTTCTTC. The encoded protein is CASSSPTGTGATNEQFF.